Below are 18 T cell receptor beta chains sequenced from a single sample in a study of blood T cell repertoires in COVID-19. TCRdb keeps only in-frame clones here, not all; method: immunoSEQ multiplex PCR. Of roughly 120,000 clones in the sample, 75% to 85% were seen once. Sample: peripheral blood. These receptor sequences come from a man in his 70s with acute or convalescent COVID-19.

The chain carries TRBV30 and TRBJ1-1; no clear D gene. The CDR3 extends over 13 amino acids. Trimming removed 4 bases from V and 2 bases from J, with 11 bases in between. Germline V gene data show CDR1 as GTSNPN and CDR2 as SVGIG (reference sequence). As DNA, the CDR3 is TGTGCCTGGACCCGCTACCTTAACACTGAAGCTTTCTTT. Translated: CAWTRYLNTEAFF.

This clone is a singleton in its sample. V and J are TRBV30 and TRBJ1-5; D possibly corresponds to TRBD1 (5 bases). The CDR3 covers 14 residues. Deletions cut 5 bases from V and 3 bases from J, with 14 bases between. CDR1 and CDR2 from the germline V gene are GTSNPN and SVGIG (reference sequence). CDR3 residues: CAWGTGNNNQPQHF. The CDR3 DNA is TGTGCCTGGGGGACGGGGAATAACAATCAGCCCCAGCATTTT.

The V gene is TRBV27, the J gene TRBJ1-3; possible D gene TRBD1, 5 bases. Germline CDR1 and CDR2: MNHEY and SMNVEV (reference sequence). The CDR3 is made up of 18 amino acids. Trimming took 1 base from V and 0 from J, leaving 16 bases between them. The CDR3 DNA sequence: TGTGCCAGCAGTTTATACGAAAAGGGGTCTTACTCTGGAAACACCATATATTTT. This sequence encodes CASSLYEKGSYSGNTIYF.

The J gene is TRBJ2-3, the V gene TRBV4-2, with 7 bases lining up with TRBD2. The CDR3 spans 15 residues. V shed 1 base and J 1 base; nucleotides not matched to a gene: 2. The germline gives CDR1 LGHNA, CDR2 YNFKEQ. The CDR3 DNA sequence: TGTGCCAGCAGCCAAGCTCTAGCGGGCACAGATACGCAGTATTTT. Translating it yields CASSQALAGTDTQYF.

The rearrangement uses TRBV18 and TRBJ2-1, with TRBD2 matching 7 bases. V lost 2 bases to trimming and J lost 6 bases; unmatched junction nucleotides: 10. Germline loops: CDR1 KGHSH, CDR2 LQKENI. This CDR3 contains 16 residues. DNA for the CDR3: TGTGCCAGCTCACCAAAGGGAGGGTCTACGGGCAATGAGCAGTTCTTC. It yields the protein CASSPKGGSTGNEQFF.

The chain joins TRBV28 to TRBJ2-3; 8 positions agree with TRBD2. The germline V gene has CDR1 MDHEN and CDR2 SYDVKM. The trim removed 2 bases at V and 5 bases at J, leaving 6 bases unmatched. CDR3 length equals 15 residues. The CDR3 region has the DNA TGTGCCAGCAGTTTAGTAAGCGGGGGCCAAGATACGCAGTATTTT. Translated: CASSLVSGGQDTQYF.

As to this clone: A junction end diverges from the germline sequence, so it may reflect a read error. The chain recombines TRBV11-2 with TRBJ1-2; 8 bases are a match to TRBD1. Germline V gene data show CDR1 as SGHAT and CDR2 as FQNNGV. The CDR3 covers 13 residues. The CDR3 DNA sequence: TGTGCCAGCACCTTAAGGACAGGGACTGGCTACACCTTC. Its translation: CASTLRTGTGYTF.

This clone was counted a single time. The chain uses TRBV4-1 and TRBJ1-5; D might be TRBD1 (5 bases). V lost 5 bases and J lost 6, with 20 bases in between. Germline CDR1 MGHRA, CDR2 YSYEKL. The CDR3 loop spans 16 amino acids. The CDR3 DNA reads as TGCGCCAGCAGCTCCCTAAGCGGGGCGTCGTCTCAGCCCCAGCATTTT. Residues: CASSSLSGASSQPQHF.

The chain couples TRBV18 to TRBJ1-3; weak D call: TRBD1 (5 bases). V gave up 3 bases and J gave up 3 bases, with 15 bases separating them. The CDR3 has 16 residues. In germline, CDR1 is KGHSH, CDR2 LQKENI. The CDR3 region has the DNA TGTGCCAGCTCACCTTATAAGGGGTCCGGTGGAAACACCATATATTTT. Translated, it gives CASSPYKGSGGNTIYF.

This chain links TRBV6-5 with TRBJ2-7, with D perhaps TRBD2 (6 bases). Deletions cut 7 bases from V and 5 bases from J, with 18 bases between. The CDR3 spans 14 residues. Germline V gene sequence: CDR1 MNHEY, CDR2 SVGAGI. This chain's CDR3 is CASNPNRGGDEQYF. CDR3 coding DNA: TGTGCCAGCAACCCAAATAGGGGCGGGGACGAGCAGTACTTC.

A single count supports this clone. The CDR3 region is CASSQGLGAAEAFF. The CDR3 bases are TGCGCCAGCAGCCAAGGTCTGGGGGCTGCTGAAGCTTTCTTT. The chain is built from TRBV4-1 and TRBJ1-1; D is perhaps TRBD1 (6 bases). The length of the CDR3 is 14 residues. In germline, CDR1 is MGHRA, CDR2 YSYEKL. Trimming pared 1 base from V and 6 bases from J, leaving 12 bases between.

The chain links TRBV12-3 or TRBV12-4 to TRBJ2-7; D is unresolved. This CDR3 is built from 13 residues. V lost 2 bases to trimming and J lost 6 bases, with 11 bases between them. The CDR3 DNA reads TGTGCCAGCAGTTTATTTCAGGCAGGCGAGCAGTACTTC. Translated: CASSLFQAGEQYF.

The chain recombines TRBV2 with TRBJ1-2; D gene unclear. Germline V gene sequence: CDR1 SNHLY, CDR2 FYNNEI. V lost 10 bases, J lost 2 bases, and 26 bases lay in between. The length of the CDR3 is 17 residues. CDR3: CATYNWRKGSGNYGYTF. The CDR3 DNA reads TGTGCCACCTACAACTGGAGGAAGGGTTCAGGCAACTATGGCTACACCTTC.

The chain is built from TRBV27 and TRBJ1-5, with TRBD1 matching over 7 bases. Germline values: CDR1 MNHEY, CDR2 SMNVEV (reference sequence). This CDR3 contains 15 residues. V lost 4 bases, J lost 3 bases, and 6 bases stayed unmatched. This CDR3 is CASSYEGAPNQPQHF. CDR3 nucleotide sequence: TGTGCCAGCAGTTATGAGGGGGCCCCCAATCAGCCCCAGCATTTT.

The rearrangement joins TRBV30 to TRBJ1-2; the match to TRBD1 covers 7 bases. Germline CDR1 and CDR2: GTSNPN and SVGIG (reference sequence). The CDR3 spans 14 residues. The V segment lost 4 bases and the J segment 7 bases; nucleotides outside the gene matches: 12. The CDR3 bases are TGTGCCTGGATCCGCACAGGGGCAATTGTTGGCTACACCTTC. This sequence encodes CAWIRTGAIVGYTF.

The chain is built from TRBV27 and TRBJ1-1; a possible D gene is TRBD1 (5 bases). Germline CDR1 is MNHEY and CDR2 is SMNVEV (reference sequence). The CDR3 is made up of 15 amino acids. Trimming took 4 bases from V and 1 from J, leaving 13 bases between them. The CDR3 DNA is TGTGCCAGCAGTTCGACGGGACTATCGAACACTGAAGCTTTCTTT. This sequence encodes CASSSTGLSNTEAFF.

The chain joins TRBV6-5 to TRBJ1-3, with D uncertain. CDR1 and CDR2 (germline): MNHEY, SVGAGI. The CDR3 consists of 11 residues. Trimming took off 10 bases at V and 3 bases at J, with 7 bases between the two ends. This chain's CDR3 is CATSYGNTIYF. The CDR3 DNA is TGTGCCACCTCGTATGGAAACACCATATATTTT.

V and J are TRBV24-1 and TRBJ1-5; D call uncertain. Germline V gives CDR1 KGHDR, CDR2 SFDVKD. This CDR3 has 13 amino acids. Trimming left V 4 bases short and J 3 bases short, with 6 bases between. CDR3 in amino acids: CATSDGYNQPQHF. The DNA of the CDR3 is TGTGCCACCAGTGACGGTTACAATCAGCCCCAGCATTTT.